What follows are 23 T cell receptor beta chains derived from one specimen sequenced in a study of blood T cell repertoires in COVID-19. Here immunoSEQ multiplex PCR was the method, and the copy in TCRdb shows in-frame clones only, minus some. The table lists 150,000 to 200,000 clones, about 90% of them singletons. Material for sequencing was PBMCs or T cells enriched from blood (not recorded which). The receptors come from a woman in her late teens or twenties who had recovered from COVID-19.

The chain combines TRBV19 with TRBJ2-2; 9 positions match TRBD2. The CDR3 is made up of 14 amino acids. Losses at the gene ends were 6 bases for V and 2 bases for J; bases not matched to a gene: 1. The germline V gene has CDR1 LNHDA and CDR2 SQIVND (reference sequence). The CDR3 sequence: CASRTSGNTGELFF. CDR3 sequence (DNA): TGTGCCAGTAGGACTAGCGGTAACACCGGGGAGCTGTTTTTT.

The chain's CDR3 is CASSNPWSGSGELFF. The CDR3 DNA reads TGTGCCAGCAGCAACCCGTGGTCAGGTTCCGGGGAGCTGTTTTTT. The chain links TRBV21-1 to TRBJ2-2; TRBD1 is the table's D call and was not checked against the DNA. TRBV21-1 represents a pseudogene. The CDR3 contains 15 residues.

The gene calls are TRBV27 and TRBJ1-1; D possibly corresponds to TRBD1 (5 bases). Germline V gene lookup returns CDR1 MNHEY and CDR2 SMNVEV (reference sequence). CDR3 length: 15 amino acids. V dropped 0 bases and J dropped 5 bases, with 13 bases sitting between them. In DNA, the CDR3 is TGTGCCAGCAGTTTATCCCGGGGCGGGGGGACTGAAGCTTTCTTT. The encoded protein is CASSLSRGGGTEAFF.

The chain links TRBV29-1 to TRBJ2-7; D might be TRBD1 (6 bases). This CDR3 comprises 13 residues. V lost 6 bases, J lost 3 bases, and 15 bases lay in between. Germline V gene lookup returns CDR1 SQVTM and CDR2 ANQGSEA. The DNA for the CDR3 is TGCAGCGTACTATCAGGGGACCACTACGAGCAGTACTTC. Residues: CSVLSGDHYEQYF.

This clone has just one count. The V gene is TRBV3-1 (or the pseudogene TRBV3-2), the J gene TRBJ1-2; D is undetermined. The length of the CDR3 is 15 residues. CDR1 is LGHDT and CDR2 is YNNKEL in the germline V gene (reference sequence). With 1 base removed from V and 4 bases from J, the gap between germline ends came to 13 bases. The CDR3 loop reads CASSQGEGRGYGYTF. The CDR3 coding sequence is TGTGCCAGCAGCCAAGGCGAGGGTCGGGGCTATGGCTACACCTTC.

This clone was found once. J is TRBJ2-5 and V is TRBV5-1; 8 bases match TRBD1. Unmatched junction bases numbered 10, after V lost 0 bases and J lost 0 bases. Germline CDR1 is SGHRS and CDR2 is YFSETQ. There are 18 residues in the CDR3. Here the CDR3 DNA reads TGCGCCAGCAGCTTGGCTCCGACAGGGGCCCCGTACCAAGAGACCCAGTACTTC. Encoded protein: CASSLAPTGAPYQETQYF.

CDR3 DNA sequence: TGCAGCGTCGTACAGGGGGCAGGAAACACCATATATTTT. Protein product: CSVVQGAGNTIYF. This chain connects TRBV29-1 to TRBJ1-3, with 9 bases that match TRBD1. V was clipped by 6 bases and J by 4 bases; unmatched bases: 4. The CDR3 has 13 amino acids. Per the germline V gene, CDR1 is SQVTM and CDR2 is ANQGSEA.

This clone was seen only once. The chain uses TRBV29-1 and TRBJ1-2, with D possibly TRBD1 on 5 matching bases. The germline gives CDR1 SQVTM, CDR2 ANQGSEA. CDR3 length equals 12 residues. V lost 0 bases and J lost 8, with 10 bases in between. The CDR3 here is CSVEDGHPGYTF. The CDR3 DNA is TGCAGCGTTGAAGACGGACACCCCGGCTACACCTTC.

In this sample, this clone turned up once. The V call is TRBV7-8, the J call TRBJ1-3; D is unresolved. The CDR3 totals 14 residues. The V end was cut by 1 base, the J end by 0 bases, with 4 bases between. The germline CDR1 and CDR2 sequences are SGHVS and FQNEAQ. This chain's CDR3 is CASSLDYSGNTIYF. Here the CDR3 DNA reads TGTGCCAGCAGCTTAGACTACTCTGGAAACACCATATATTTT. The full variable domain, with the rest looked up from reference TRBV7-8 and TRBJ1-3, is GAGVSQSPRYKVAKRGQDVALRCDPISGHVSLFWYQQALGQGPEFLTYFQNEAQLDKSGLPSDRFFAERPEGSVSTLKIQRTQQEDSAVYLCASSLDYSGNTIYFGEGSWLTVV.

This chain joins TRBV19 and TRBJ1-4, with D maybe TRBD1 (6 bases). CDR3 size: 13 residues. The V gene lost 3 bases and the J gene lost 12 bases, with 14 bases spanning the gap. From germline, CDR1 is LNHDA and CDR2 SQIVND (reference sequence). The CDR3 loop is CASSITMGAELFF. Written as DNA, the CDR3 is TGTGCCAGTAGTATCACGATGGGGGCTGAACTGTTTTTT.

The chain is built from TRBV5-1 and TRBJ2-1, with 7 bases aligning to TRBD1. This CDR3 contains 14 residues. Trimming cost V 1 base and J 6 bases; bases outside gene matches: 4. Germline loops: CDR1 SGHRS, CDR2 YFSETQ. CDR3 DNA: TGCGCCAGCAGCTTGATGGCAGGGGGCAATGAGCAGTTCTTC. Protein sequence: CASSLMAGGNEQFF.

The V call is TRBV28, the J call TRBJ2-1; TRBD2 matches 10 bases. Looked up from germline, CDR1 is MDHEN and CDR2 is SYDVKM. The CDR3 length is 15 residues. The V and J ends lost 2 bases and 2 bases, in that order; junction bases with no gene match: 0. The CDR3 sequence: CASSLGTSAYNEQFF. CDR3 DNA: TGTGCCAGCAGTTTAGGGACTAGCGCCTACAATGAGCAGTTCTTC.

This clone was detected a few times. The V call is TRBV7-3, the J call TRBJ2-7; 8 bases agree with TRBD2. The CDR3 has 13 amino acids. Germline V lookup: CDR1 SGHTA, CDR2 FQGTGA. V trimming: 1 base; J trimming: 7 bases; junction bases outside the gene matches: 3. The CDR3 DNA reads TGTGCCAGCAGCTTAATCTTAGCGGGGGAGCAGTACTTC. Translating gives CASSLILAGEQYF.

The V gene is TRBV29-1, the J gene TRBJ2-3, with D unresolved. This CDR3 comprises 11 residues. Trimming took off 4 bases at V and 6 bases at J, with 8 bases between the two ends. The germline V gene encodes CDR1 SQVTM and CDR2 ANQGSEA. The CDR3 bases are TGCAGCGTTGTATTCGGGGATACGCAGTATTTT. This encodes CSVVFGDTQYF.

This clone was recorded a few times. V gene TRBV28 combines with J gene TRBJ1-2; 10 bases agree with TRBD1. V dropped 10 bases and J dropped 5; count of bases not matched to a gene: 10. The CDR3 extends over 14 amino acids. Per germline, CDR1 MDHEN and CDR2 SYDVKM. The DNA for the CDR3 is TGTGCCACCGTGGACAGGGGGGGCTTATATGGCTACACCTTC. Translating gives CATVDRGGLYGYTF.

The chain employs TRBV5-1 and TRBJ1-2; perhaps TRBD1 as D (6 bases). The V end was cut by 5 bases, the J end by 8 bases, with 22 bases between. The CDR3 is 15 amino acids. Germline V gives CDR1 SGHRS, CDR2 YFSETQ. CDR3 protein: CASRIDGGAVYGYTF. The CDR3 coding sequence is TGCGCCAGCAGGATCGACGGGGGGGCAGTATACGGCTACACCTTC.

This clone was seen a handful of times. The chain employs TRBV10-3 and TRBJ2-3, with 8 bases that match TRBD2. Germline CDR1 and CDR2: ENHRY and SYGVKD. V was clipped by 10 bases and J by 0 bases; unmatched bases: 9. The CDR3 runs 15 residues. Here the CDR3 reads CASTGIAGSTDTQYF. Written as DNA, the CDR3 is TGTGCCAGCACGGGGATAGCGGGGAGCACAGATACGCAGTATTTT.

This chain uses TRBV19 with TRBJ1-2; the D gene is possibly TRBD1 (6 bases). Trimming took 11 bases from V and 2 from J, leaving 18 bases between them. The CDR3 totals 14 residues. Germline CDR1 and CDR2: LNHDA and SQIVND (reference sequence). In nucleotides, the CDR3 is TGTGCCTCGGCCGAGGGGGGGGTCAACTATGGCTACACCTTC. This sequence encodes CASAEGGVNYGYTF.

The chain has TRBV28 and TRBJ1-4; 7 bases line up with TRBD1. The V gene's germline CDR1 is MDHEN and CDR2 SYDVKM. The CDR3 spans 13 residues. With 8 bases clipped from V and 6 bases from J, the junction kept 6 bases outside the gene matches. CDR3 DNA sequence: TGTGCCAGCGGTCAAACAGGGGATGAAAAACTGTTTTTT. This codes for CASGQTGDEKLFF.

The rearrangement links TRBV5-1 to TRBJ1-1; 8 bases map to TRBD1. Germline CDR1 SGHRS, CDR2 YFSETQ. CDR3 length: 16 residues. V lost 4 bases, J lost 2 bases, and 10 bases stayed unmatched. CDR3 DNA: TGCGCCAGCAGCCCCGGGACAGGTAGTATTAACACTGAAGCTTTCTTT. Translation: CASSPGTGSINTEAFF.

The rearrangement links TRBV3-1 (or the pseudogene TRBV3-2) to TRBJ1-2, with D uncertain. This CDR3 is built from 11 residues. In germline, CDR1 is LGHDT, CDR2 YNNKEL (reference sequence). The V end lost 3 bases, the J end lost 8 bases, and 7 bases lay between the germline ends. As DNA, the CDR3 is TGTGCCAGCAGCCACATGGAGGGCTACACCTTC. Its protein is CASSHMEGYTF.

The chain has TRBV29-1 and TRBJ1-5; TRBD1 matches 7 bases. This CDR3 is 13 amino acids long. V lost 5 bases, J lost 3 bases, and 4 bases stayed unmatched. The V gene's germline CDR1 is SQVTM and CDR2 ANQGSEA. The CDR3 DNA follows: TGCAGCGTTATAACAGGGGTCAATCAGCCCCAGCATTTT. As protein: CSVITGVNQPQHF.

The genes are TRBV9 and TRBJ1-1, with D possibly being TRBD1 (5 bases). Trimming took 3 bases from V and 0 from J, leaving 12 bases between them. Per the germline V gene, CDR1 is SGDLS and CDR2 is YYNGEE. The CDR3 is 15 amino acids. The chain's CDR3 is CASSASDSLNTEAFF. CDR3 sequence (DNA): TGTGCCAGCAGCGCCTCAGACAGCTTGAACACTGAAGCTTTCTTT. The full variable domain, with the rest looked up from reference TRBV9 and TRBJ1-1, is DSGVTQTPKHLITATGQRVTLRCSPRSGDLSVYWYQQSLDQGLQFLIQYYNGEERAKGNILERFSAQQFPDLHSELNLSSLELGDSALYFCASSASDSLNTEAFFGQGTRLTVV.